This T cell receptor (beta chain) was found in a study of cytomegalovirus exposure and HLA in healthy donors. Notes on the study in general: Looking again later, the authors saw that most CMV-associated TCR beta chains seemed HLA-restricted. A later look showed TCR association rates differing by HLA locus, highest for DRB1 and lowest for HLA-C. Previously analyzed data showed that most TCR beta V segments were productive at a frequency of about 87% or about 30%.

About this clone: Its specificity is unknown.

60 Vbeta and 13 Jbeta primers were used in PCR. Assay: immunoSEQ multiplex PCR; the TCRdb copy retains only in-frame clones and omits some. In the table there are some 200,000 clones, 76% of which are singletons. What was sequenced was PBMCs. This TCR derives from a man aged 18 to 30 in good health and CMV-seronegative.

CDR3 nucleotides: TGTGCCAGCAGCGACAGGGGGCAAGGCTACGAGCAGTACTTC. It is translated as CASSDRGQGYEQYF. The rearrangement uses TRBV11-3 and TRBJ2-7; 10 nucleotides line up with TRBD1. V gave up 5 bases and J gave up 3 bases; unmatched junction bases: 4. Germline CDR1 SGHNT, CDR2 YENEEA. The CDR3 consists of 14 residues. The full variable domain, rest sourced from reference TRBV11-3 and TRBJ2-7, is EAGVVQSPRYKIIEKKQPVAFWCNPISGHNTLYWYLQNLGQGPELLIRYENEEAVDDSQLPKDRFSAERLKGVDSTLKIQPAELGDSAVYLCASSDRGQGYEQYFGPGTRLTVT.